Each of the 17 T cell receptor beta chains below was sequenced from the same sample in a study of metastatic and nonmetastatic thyroid tumors. Until they underwent thyroid surgery, no patient had received any treatment. TCRdb reanalyzed the PCR reads via MiXCR. The sample comprises tens of thousands of clones, 15% to 20% of which are singletons, and roughly a tenth rests with the top ten. Sequencing was done on a sample of blood. The receptor set was obtained from a male donor with papillary thyroid cancer or a benign thyroid nodule (not recorded which). Some clones in this sample may be carry-over from other donors' samples.

Turning to this clone: A much larger clone differs by one base, so this may be a read error. The chain joins TRBV30 to TRBJ1-1; D is ambiguous. The V gene's germline CDR1 is GTSNPN and CDR2 SVGIG (reference sequence). The CDR3 loop spans 13 amino acids. CDR3 sequence: CAWDEPLNTEALF. CDR3 bases: TGTGCCTGGGACGAACCCTTGAACACTGAAGCTCTCTTT.

This clone was counted ten times or more. The chain joins TRBV6-5 to TRBJ2-2; 7 positions agree with TRBD2. Germline CDR1 is MNHEY and CDR2 is SVGAGI. CDR3 length equals 14 residues. Trimming took 1 base from V and 5 from J; bases not matched to a gene: 1. CDR3 residues: CASSYWEGTGELFF. CDR3 bases: TGTGCCAGCAGTTACTGGGAGGGGACCGGGGAGCTGTTTTTT.

To note about this clone: A much larger clone sits a single nucleotide away, making a read error possible. The chain is built from TRBV7-9 and TRBJ2-5; the D gene could be TRBD1 or TRBD2 (6 bases each). Germline V lookup: CDR1 SEHNR, CDR2 FQNEAQ (reference sequence). The length of the CDR3 is 14 residues. V lost 4 bases, J lost 4 bases, and 13 bases lay in between. CDR3 sequence: CASSSYREVETQYF. The CDR3 coding sequence is TGTGCCAGCAGCTCCTACAGGGAGGTAGAGACCCAGTACTTC.

This clone has at least ten counts. The chain has TRBV6-5 and TRBJ2-7; 7 bases map to TRBD1. The length of the CDR3 is 16 residues. CDR1 and CDR2 from the germline V gene are MNHEY and SVGAGI. With V trimmed by 0 bases and J by 5 bases, 10 bases remained unmatched. The CDR3: CASSYSITTGSNEQYF. Here the CDR3 DNA reads TGTGCCAGCAGTTACTCGATAACGACAGGGAGCAACGAGCAGTACTTC.

The J gene is TRBJ2-7, the V gene TRBV7-8; a weak D match, TRBD1 (6 bases). This CDR3 region has 16 residues. CDR1 is SGHVS, CDR2 FQNEAQ, per germline. CDR3 amino acids: CSSSLGAGVNRFEQYV. As DNA, the CDR3 is TGTTCCAGCAGCTTAGGGGCAGGGGTCAATCGGTTTGAGCAGTACGTC.

Of note for this clone: A much larger clone differs from this one at a single base, so this may be a read error. The chain links TRBV7-9 to TRBJ1-1; D remains ambiguous. Germline CDR1 is SEHNR and CDR2 is FQNEAQ (reference sequence). This CDR3 region has 11 residues. V was trimmed by 4 bases and J by 8 bases, leaving 8 bases between them. CDR3 coding DNA: TGTGCCAGCAGCTCAATCCTCGAAGCTTTCTTT. It codes for CASSSILEAFF. The variable domain in full, completed from reference TRBV7-9 and TRBJ1-1, reads DTGVSQNPRHKITKRGQNVTFRCDPISEHNRLYWYRQTLGQGPEFLTYFQNEAQLEKSRLLSDRFSAERPKGSFSTLEIQRTEQGDSAMYLCASSSILEAFFGQGTRLTVV.

This clone was seen repeatedly, ten times or more. The chain employs TRBV13 and TRBJ2-2; no firm D call. V was clipped by 0 bases and J by 2 bases, with 4 bases between them. The germline V gene has CDR1 PRHDT and CDR2 FYEKMQ (reference sequence). The CDR3 runs 14 residues. The CDR3, as DNA: TGTGCCAGCAGCTTAGGTATTAACACCGGGGAGCTGTTTTTT. It is translated as CASSLGINTGELFF.

In the case of this clone: A much larger clone differs from this one at a single base, so this may be a read error. The same CDR3 arises from other DNA sequences in this sample as well. The rearrangement links TRBV7-7 to TRBJ2-6, with D perhaps TRBD2 (5 bases). Germline CDR1 and CDR2: SSHAT and FNYEAQ (reference sequence). This CDR3 contains 18 residues. For the CDR3, the DNA is TGTGCTAGCAGCTCCCTAGAGGGCAGCAATTCTGGGGCCAACGTCCTGACTTTC. Protein sequence: CASSSLEGSNSGANVLTF. The variable domain in full, completed from reference TRBV7-7 and TRBJ2-6, reads GAGVSQSPRYKVTKRGQDVTLRCDPISSHATLYWYQQALGQGPEFLTYFNYEAQPDKSGLPSDRFSAERPEGSISTLTIQRTEQRDSAMYRCASSSLEGSNSGANVLTFGAGSRLTVL.

The rearrangement links TRBV11-2 to TRBJ1-6; a weak D match, TRBD1 (5 bases). V gave up 4 bases and J gave up 1 base, with 11 bases separating them. The germline gives CDR1 SGHAT, CDR2 FQNNGV. This CDR3 is built from 16 residues. CDR3 DNA sequence: TGTGCCAGCAGCTCCACAGGCATTTCCTATAATTCACCCCTCCACTTT. As protein: CASSSTGISYNSPLHF.

This clone has at least ten counts. The chain has TRBV4-3 and TRBJ2-1; 9 bases agree with TRBD2. The CDR3 totals 16 residues. The junction had 8 bases not matched to a gene; V was cut back by 1 base and J by 7 bases. Germline-derived CDR1 and CDR2 are LGHNA and YSLEER. The CDR3 DNA reads TGCGCCAGCAGCCAAGGGGGGGGGCTAGCGGGGAATGAGCAGTTCTTC. This encodes CASSQGGGLAGNEQFF.

This clone was counted ten times or more. Here the CDR3 reads CASSPKGGGGDTEAFF. The CDR3 coding sequence is TGTGCCAGCAGCCCCAAGGGCGGAGGGGGGGACACTGAAGCTTTCTTT. The chain recombines TRBV5-5 with TRBJ1-1, with D perhaps matching TRBD1 (6 bases). The V gene's germline CDR1 is SGHKS and CDR2 YYEKEE (reference sequence). Trimming removed 4 bases at V and 3 bases at J, with 19 bases between. The CDR3 contains 16 residues.

This clone was observed at least ten times. This sequence joins TRBV6-1 and TRBJ1-1, with no clear D. This CDR3 comprises 13 residues. The germline V gene has CDR1 MNHNS and CDR2 SASEGT. The V end was cut by 7 bases, the J end by 6 bases, with 15 bases between. This CDR3 is CASTPAGVPEAFF. Here the CDR3 DNA reads TGTGCCAGCACCCCGGCCGGGGTCCCTGAAGCTTTCTTT.

V is TRBV9 and J is TRBJ2-1, with TRBD2 matching over 7 bases. Germline values: CDR1 SGDLS, CDR2 YYNGEE. V dropped 0 bases and J dropped 4; count of bases not matched to a gene: 10. This CDR3 has 17 residues. DNA for the CDR3: TGTGCCAGCAGCGTAGCTCTTGGGGCTAGCGGATACAATGAGCAGTTCTTC. It yields the protein CASSVALGASGYNEQFF.

This clone was seen repeatedly, ten times or more. The same CDR3 can be traced to other DNA sequences in this sample. The chain employs TRBV27 and TRBJ2-1; D may be TRBD2 (6 bases). Trimming pared 6 bases from V and 0 bases from J, leaving 9 bases between. Germline CDR1 and CDR2: MNHEY and SMNVEV (reference sequence). The CDR3 sequence is 14 residues long. The CDR3 loop reads CASSYGSSYNEQFF. CDR3 sequence (DNA): TGTGCCAGCAGCTACGGGAGCTCCTACAATGAGCAGTTCTTC.

This clone occurred many times. The chain couples TRBV15 to TRBJ2-7; TRBD1 aligns across 8 bases. This CDR3 has 14 amino acids. V lost 5 bases and J lost 3; bases outside the gene matches: 6. CDR1 and CDR2 from the germline V gene are LNHNV and YYDKDF (reference sequence). In DNA, the CDR3 is TGTGCCACCAGCGGAGGGGGACAGGACTACGAGCAGTACTTC. Protein product: CATSGGGQDYEQYF. Using reference TRBV15 and TRBJ2-7 for the parts outside the CDR3, the full variable domain is DAMVIQNPRYQVTQFGKPVTLSCSQTLNHNVMYWYQQKSSQAPKLLFHYYDKDFNNEADTPDNFQSRRPNTSFCFLDIRSPGLGDTAMYLCATSGGGQDYEQYFGPGTRLTVT.

This clone has a count of ten or more. V and J are TRBV7-8 and TRBJ2-7, with no clear D. Trimming stripped 5 bases from V and 1 base from J, with 9 bases between. This CDR3 spans 13 amino acids. Germline CDR1 and CDR2: SGHVS and FQNEAQ. The chain's CDR3 is CASSLGPSYEQYV. In DNA, the CDR3 is TGTGCCAGCAGCCTAGGGCCATCCTACGAGCAGTACGTC.

This clone came up many times. Here the CDR3 DNA reads TGCGCCAGCAGTGTGGGTAGCTCCTACAATGAGCAGTTCTTC. Protein: CASSVGSSYNEQFF. The chain has TRBV5-1 and TRBJ2-1; D uncertain. The V and J ends lost 5 bases and 0 bases respectively, with 9 bases between them. The CDR3 is 14 amino acids. CDR1 is SGHRS and CDR2 is YFSETQ in the germline V gene.